This T cell receptor (beta chain) was captured in a study of graft-versus-host responses after intestinal transplantation. Study as a whole: Multivisceral, liver-intestinal, or isolated intestinal grafts went to recipients. Every recipient had anti-thymocyte globulin induction and around 3 years of tacrolimus plus steroids.

A note on this clone: Its specificity is unknown.

Trimming shortened V by 6 bases and J by 0 bases, and 12 bases separated the two germline ends. The CDR3 is made up of 16 amino acids. Looked up from germline, CDR1 is MNHNY and CDR2 is SVGAGI (reference sequence). Only in-frame clones appear in the TCRdb table, and some are missing; sequencing was by immunoSEQ multiplex PCR. This table holds under 100,000 clones, over 90% found once. The rearrangement uses TRBV6-6 and TRBJ1-6; D is perhaps TRBD1 (5 bases). The sequence derives from a human donor who was the organ donor for an intestinal transplant. Sequenced here: unstimulated CD4+ T cells sorted from spleen or lymph node cells, sampled before transplant. The CDR3 bases are TGTGCCAGCAGCTTCGACAGTAACTCCTATAATTCACCCCTCCACTTT. Translating gives CASSFDSNSYNSPLHF.